This T cell receptor (beta chain) comes out of a study of blood T cell repertoires in COVID-19. For the study at large: Acute and convalescent COVID-19 specimens originated in the United States, Italy and Spain.

J was trimmed by 9 bases and V by 3 bases; bases with no gene match: 10. The CDR3 contains 14 residues. CDR1 is MGHDK, CDR2 SYGVNS, per germline. Methods used by the authors: Amplifying reference gene primers gave estimates of nucleated cell counts. Some clones are missing from TCRdb's copy, which holds only in-frame ones; the method was immunoSEQ multiplex PCR. V and J calls and clone size come straight from that table; D and trimming were deduced from the DNA. The data contain 200,000 to 250,000 clones, 80% to 95% of them seen just once; the ten biggest clones take up 0.8% to 1%. This clone has only one observation.

Sequencing used peripheral blood. The TCR originated in a man in his 60s with COVID-19, enrolled during active disease. The V call is TRBV25-1, the J call TRBJ1-2, with TRBD1 identical over 7 bases. CDR3 protein: CASSEPGTVLSYTF. CDR3 coding DNA: TGTGCCAGCAGTGAGCCCGGGACAGTCCTTAGCTACACCTTC.